Following are 3 T cell receptor beta chains from one sample sequenced in a study of T cell changes during pregnancy in multiple sclerosis. Here immunoSEQ multiplex PCR was the method, and the copy in TCRdb shows in-frame clones only, minus some. The sample includes under 95,000 clones, roughly 94% of them seen just once. Here the sequenced sample was peripheral blood, taken in the second trimester of pregnancy. The receptors come from a female donor in good health, enrolled as a control in a pregnancy study.

This rearrangement joins TRBV5-1 to TRBJ1-5, with D possibly TRBD1 on 5 matching bases. The CDR3 extends over 15 amino acids. The V end was cut by 0 bases, the J end by 7 bases, with 14 bases between. Germline values: CDR1 SGHRS, CDR2 YFSETQ. DNA of the CDR3: TGCGCCAGCAGCTTGGGGGGGGGAGATGGCCAGCCCCAGCATTTT. Amino acid sequence: CASSLGGGDGQPQHF.

In DNA, the CDR3 is TGTGCCAGCATAGGCCAGGGGGCGCTTGATGAGCAGTTCTTC. This translates into CASIGQGALDEQFF. V and J are TRBV6-5 and TRBJ2-1; TRBD1 matches at 8 bases. This CDR3 spans 14 amino acids. Germline CDR1 is MNHEY and CDR2 is SVGAGI. The trim removed 7 bases at V and 8 bases at J, leaving 10 bases unmatched.

The chain has TRBV9 and TRBJ2-3; 9 nucleotides line up with TRBD2. The CDR3 runs to 16 residues. Trimming at V came to 0 bases and at J to 3 bases, leaving 5 bases not matched to a gene. Germline V gene data show CDR1 as SGDLS and CDR2 as YYNGEE. This CDR3 is CASSVEASGVTDTQYF. The DNA for the CDR3 is TGTGCCAGCAGCGTAGAGGCTAGCGGGGTAACAGATACGCAGTATTTT.